The 28 T cell receptor beta chains given below trace back to one sample, sequenced in a study of CD8 T cells in Susac syndrome. Random hexamers primed reverse transcription of about 0.45 to 1 ug RNA. TCRdb re-called the immunoSEQ multiplex PCR reads with MiXCR, one entry per CDR3 protein. The sample holds about 150,000 distinct CDR3 sequences, roughly 95% seen once. The sequenced material came from CD4+ T cells from PBMCs. Receptors were obtained from a human donor with Susac syndrome.

This rearrangement joins TRBV4-2 to TRBJ1-5; 8 bases fit TRBD1. The length of the CDR3 is 15 residues. Unmatched junction bases numbered 7, after V lost 0 bases and J lost 9 bases. CDR1 and CDR2 from the germline V gene are LGHNA and YNFKEQ. This chain's CDR3 is CASSQDVTGALPQHF. In DNA form, the CDR3 reads TGTGCCAGCAGCCAAGATGTGACAGGGGCATTGCCCCAGCATTTT.

The J gene is TRBJ2-2, the V gene TRBV24-1; D not certain. The V gene's germline CDR1 is KGHDR and CDR2 SFDVKD. The length of the CDR3 is 13 residues. V lost 4 bases, J lost 2 bases, and 4 bases lay in between. The chain's CDR3 is CATSEQNTGELFF. The CDR3 region has the DNA TGTGCCACCAGTGAACAAAACACCGGGGAGCTGTTTTTT.

The J gene is TRBJ2-5, the V gene TRBV29-1; 9 nucleotides match TRBD1. The CDR3 contains 15 residues. In germline, CDR1 is SQVTM, CDR2 ANQGSEA. J gave up 4 bases and V 5 bases, and 11 bases lay outside the gene matches. CDR3 sequence reads: CSVSTGTGRGETQYF. The CDR3 DNA reads TGCAGCGTTAGCACCGGGACAGGGAGGGGAGAGACCCAGTACTTC.

CDR3 amino acids: CASSQEESRGETQYF. DNA for the CDR3: TGCGCCAGCAGCCAAGAGGAGTCAAGGGGAGAGACCCAGTACTTC. The chain joins TRBV4-1 to TRBJ2-5; D is possibly TRBD1 (5 bases). V was pared by 0 bases and J by 4 bases, with 12 bases between. The CDR3 has 15 residues. Germline-derived CDR1 and CDR2 are MGHRA and YSYEKL.

The chain uses TRBV5-1 and TRBJ2-1; D not resolved. Deletions cut 0 bases from V and 4 bases from J, with 5 bases between. In germline, CDR1 is SGHRS, CDR2 YFSETQ. CDR3 length equals 13 residues. The CDR3 loop reads CASSLGLYNEQFF. In DNA, the CDR3 is TGCGCCAGCAGCTTGGGACTTTACAATGAGCAGTTCTTC. The full variable domain, rest sourced from reference TRBV5-1 and TRBJ2-1, is KAGVTQTPRYLIKTRGQQVTLSCSPISGHRSVSWYQQTPGQGLQFLFEYFSETQRNKGNFPGRFSGRQFSNSRSEMNVSTLELGDSALYLCASSLGLYNEQFFGPGTRLTVL.

This clonotype appeared a single time. The chain combines TRBV4-2 with TRBJ2-3; 11 positions agree with TRBD1. In germline, CDR1 is LGHNA, CDR2 YNFKEQ. The CDR3 has 16 residues. With 3 bases clipped from V and 5 bases from J, the junction kept 7 bases outside the gene matches. CDR3 nucleotide sequence: TGTGCCAGCAGCCAGGCTGGGACAGGGGGAGAAGATACGCAGTATTTT. Protein product: CASSQAGTGGEDTQYF.

The V and J genes are TRBV5-4 and TRBJ2-5, with D hard to call. Per the germline V gene, CDR1 is SGHNT and CDR2 is YYREEE (reference sequence). The V end was cut by 2 bases, the J end by 1 base, with 9 bases between. There are 14 residues in the CDR3. CDR3 sequence (DNA): TGTGCCAGCAGCTTACCGGCACCCCAAGAGACCCAGTACTTC. Protein: CASSLPAPQETQYF.

The V and J genes are TRBV2 and TRBJ2-1; the D gene is possibly TRBD1 (5 bases). This CDR3 region has 11 residues. Trimming cost V 3 bases and J 14 bases, with 11 bases left between them. The V gene's germline CDR1 is SNHLY and CDR2 FYNNEI. CDR3 residues: CASSEGRIKFF. As DNA, the CDR3 is TGTGCCAGCAGTGAGGGGCGTATCAAGTTCTTC.

The chain is built from TRBV7-3 and TRBJ1-6; no definite D call. Trimming pared 5 bases from V and 0 bases from J, leaving 8 bases between. The V gene's germline CDR1 is SGHTA and CDR2 FQGTGA. The CDR3 extends over 15 amino acids. The CDR3 region has the DNA TGTGCCAGCAGCCAACTCGGCTCCTATAATTCACCCCTCCACTTT. Protein product: CASSQLGSYNSPLHF. Full variable domain (remainder filled in from reference TRBV7-3 and TRBJ1-6): GAGVSQTPSNKVTEKGKYVELRCDPISGHTALYWYRQSLGQGPEFLIYFQGTGAADDSGLPNDRFFAVRPEGSVSTLKIQRTERGDSAVYLCASSQLGSYNSPLHFGNGTRLTVT.

The genes are TRBV11-2 and TRBJ2-2; tentatively, D is TRBD1 or TRBD2 (5 bases each). V lost 2 bases and J lost 7, with 29 bases in between. The CDR3 contains 20 residues. Germline V gives CDR1 SGHAT, CDR2 FQNNGV. The CDR3 loop is CASSLKGTPGGHLRIGELFF. CDR3 nucleotide sequence: TGTGCCAGCAGCTTAAAGGGAACACCAGGAGGACACCTCCGAATCGGGGAGCTGTTTTTT.

The V gene is TRBV20-1, the J gene TRBJ2-3; TRBD1 aligns across 9 bases. V shed 7 bases, J shed 2 bases, and the junction held 7 bases outside the gene matches. Germline-derived CDR1 and CDR2 are DFQATT and SNEGSKA (reference sequence). The CDR3 consists of 14 residues. CDR3 bases: TGCAGTGGTACAGGGGGCCCACCCACAGATACGCAGTATTTT. Its translation: CSGTGGPPTDTQYF.

This clonotype has only one observation. This chain connects TRBV12-3 or TRBV12-4 to TRBJ2-3, with a possible D match to TRBD2 (6 bases). V lost 6 bases to trimming and J lost 0 bases, with 16 bases between them. The CDR3 is made up of 16 amino acids. The CDR3 sequence is CASSHRTMPSTDTQYF. CDR3 DNA: TGTGCCAGCAGCCATAGGACTATGCCGAGCACAGATACGCAGTATTTT.

This chain connects TRBV2 to TRBJ1-1; D remains ambiguous. V lost 4 bases and J lost 3, with 12 bases in between. Per germline, CDR1 SNHLY and CDR2 FYNNEI. The length of the CDR3 is 14 residues. This CDR3 is CASSARAGDTEAFF. The CDR3 DNA follows: TGTGCCAGCAGTGCCCGGGCGGGTGACACTGAAGCTTTCTTT.

The CDR3 nucleotides read TGTGCCAGCAGCCAAGACTACCCGACAGATACGCAGTATTTT. Translating it yields CASSQDYPTDTQYF. The chain has TRBV16 and TRBJ2-3; possibly TRBD2 for D (5 bases). The CDR3 covers 14 residues. Germline CDR1 reads KGHSY; CDR2 reads FQNENV. The germline V and J ends were trimmed by 2 bases and 3 bases, with 9 bases remaining between them.

J is TRBJ2-5 and V is TRBV6-2 or TRBV6-3; D uncertain. The germline V gene encodes CDR1 MNHEY and CDR2 SVGEGT. The CDR3 totals 14 residues. Trimming removed 3 bases from V and 1 base from J, with 9 bases in between. Here the CDR3 reads CASSYVGIQETQYF. CDR3 DNA sequence: TGTGCCAGCAGTTATGTGGGCATCCAAGAGACCCAGTACTTC.

The chain uses TRBV6-4 and TRBJ1-2; no clear D gene. The CDR3 sequence is 14 residues long. CDR1 MRHNA and CDR2 SNTAGT come from the germline V gene. The V gene lost 5 bases and the J gene lost 4 bases, with 14 bases spanning the gap. CDR3 sequence (DNA): TGTGCCAGCAGTCCATACACTACGGGCTATGGCTACACCTTC. Its translation is CASSPYTTGYGYTF.

J is TRBJ1-2 and V is TRBV9; D is uncertain. V was pared by 3 bases and J by 7 bases, with 10 bases between. Germline V gives CDR1 SGDLS, CDR2 YYNGEE. The CDR3 contains 12 residues. CDR3 DNA sequence: TGTGCCAGCAGCGGATCCGGGTTTGGCTACACCTTC. Its translation: CASSGSGFGYTF.

The chain couples TRBV6-5 to TRBJ2-2; D gene uncertain. In germline, CDR1 is MNHEY, CDR2 SVGAGI. The ends were cut back, 2 bases at V and 0 bases at J, with 7 bases in the middle. The CDR3 contains 15 residues. CDR3 residues: CASSYVWSNTGELFF. DNA for the CDR3: TGTGCCAGCAGTTACGTTTGGTCGAACACCGGGGAGCTGTTTTTT.

V usage is TRBV25-1 and J usage is TRBJ1-6; D gene unclear. CDR3 size: 16 residues. CDR1 and CDR2 from the germline V gene are MGHDK and SYGVNS. With 8 bases removed from V and 8 bases from J, the gap between germline ends came to 22 bases. The CDR3 DNA reads TGTGCCAGCCCCCCAGCTAAGCGAAAATTGGATTCACCCCTCCACTTT. Translated: CASPPAKRKLDSPLHF.

The CDR3: CASRAVGTDTQYF. Written as DNA, the CDR3 is TGTGCCAGCAGAGCGGTAGGCACAGATACGCAGTATTTT. The V call is TRBV6-5, the J call TRBJ2-3; D perhaps matches TRBD2 (5 bases). Looked up from germline, CDR1 is MNHEY and CDR2 is SVGAGI. Between the trimmed V and J ends, which lost 6 bases and 1 base, there was a span of 8 bases. There are 13 residues in the CDR3.

This rearrangement joins TRBV3-1 to TRBJ2-1, with D maybe TRBD2 (5 bases). This CDR3 is 15 amino acids long. Trimming took 0 bases from V and 1 from J, leaving 7 bases between them. Germline V gene lookup returns CDR1 LGHDT and CDR2 YNNKEL (reference sequence). CDR3 DNA: TGTGCCAGCAGCCAAGACGAGGGTTCCTACAATGAGCAGTTCTTC. Translating it yields CASSQDEGSYNEQFF.

The chain links TRBV30 to TRBJ1-3; D not resolved. CDR1 GTSNPN and CDR2 SVGIG come from the germline V gene (reference sequence). CDR3 size: 12 residues. V was shortened by 3 bases and J by 5 bases, with 8 bases between the two germline ends. The chain's CDR3 is CAWRKTRNTIYF. CDR3 DNA: TGTGCCTGGAGGAAGACACGAAACACCATATATTTT.

The CDR3 protein is CASSLPQGSPLHF. The CDR3 DNA is TGTGCCAGCAGCCTCCCGCAGGGTTCACCCCTCCACTTT. The V gene is TRBV7-9, the J gene TRBJ1-6; a possible D gene is TRBD1 (5 bases). The CDR3 sequence is 13 residues long. Germline V gives CDR1 SEHNR, CDR2 FQNEAQ (reference sequence). V was pared by 5 bases and J by 9 bases, with 11 bases between. Complete variable domain (other parts from reference TRBV7-9 and TRBJ1-6): DTGVSQNPRHKITKRGQNVTFRCDPISEHNRLYWYRQTLGQGPEFLTYFQNEAQLEKSRLLSDRFSAERPKGSFSTLEIQRTEQGDSAMYLCASSLPQGSPLHFGNGTRLTVT.

The rearrangement joins TRBV28 to TRBJ2-7; D unresolved. CDR3 length equals 16 residues. Trimming pared 7 bases from V and 0 bases from J, leaving 19 bases between. Germline CDR1 reads MDHEN; CDR2 reads SYDVKM. The CDR3 sequence: CASTHAWAGTSYEQYF. DNA for the CDR3: TGTGCCAGCACCCACGCATGGGCAGGAACCTCCTACGAGCAGTACTTC. Together with reference TRBV28 and TRBJ2-7, the CDR3 gives the full variable domain: DVKVTQSSRYLVKRTGEKVFLECVQDMDHENMFWYRQDPGLGLRLIYFSYDVKMKEKGDIPEGYSVSREKKERFSLILESASTNQTSMYLCASTHAWAGTSYEQYFGPGTRLTVT.

This chain links TRBV29-1 with TRBJ1-1; D possibly corresponds to TRBD1 (6 bases). V was pared by 5 bases and J by 7 bases, with 14 bases between. Germline loops: CDR1 SQVTM, CDR2 ANQGSEA. The CDR3 spans 12 residues. The DNA of the CDR3 is TGCAGCGTTACCCGACAGGCCAGTGAAGCTTTCTTT. It encodes CSVTRQASEAFF.

DNA of the CDR3: TGTGCCAGTAGTATCCAGCGGGAGATCAGTGAGCAGTTCTTC. Translation gives CASSIQREISEQFF. V usage is TRBV19 and J usage is TRBJ2-1; 8 bases map to TRBD2. The germline V gene encodes CDR1 LNHDA and CDR2 SQIVND (reference sequence). This CDR3 comprises 14 residues. The trim removed 3 bases at V and 9 bases at J, leaving 7 bases unmatched.

The genes are TRBV20-1 and TRBJ2-5, with no clear D. The germline CDR1 and CDR2 sequences are DFQATT and SNEGSKA (reference sequence). CDR3 length: 11 residues. Trimming took 3 bases from V and 2 from J, leaving 4 bases between them. Written as DNA, the CDR3 is TGCAGTGCTAGCCCTCAAGAGACCCAGTACTTC. Its translation: CSASPQETQYF.

This chain uses TRBV20-1 with TRBJ2-5; a possible D gene is TRBD1 (6 bases). Between the trimmed V and J ends, which lost 5 bases and 2 bases, there was a span of 12 bases. This CDR3 is 13 amino acids long. CDR1 and CDR2 (germline): DFQATT, SNEGSKA (reference sequence). CDR3 sequence: CSARYGQQETQYF. CDR3 DNA sequence: TGCAGTGCTCGTTACGGACAGCAAGAGACCCAGTACTTC.